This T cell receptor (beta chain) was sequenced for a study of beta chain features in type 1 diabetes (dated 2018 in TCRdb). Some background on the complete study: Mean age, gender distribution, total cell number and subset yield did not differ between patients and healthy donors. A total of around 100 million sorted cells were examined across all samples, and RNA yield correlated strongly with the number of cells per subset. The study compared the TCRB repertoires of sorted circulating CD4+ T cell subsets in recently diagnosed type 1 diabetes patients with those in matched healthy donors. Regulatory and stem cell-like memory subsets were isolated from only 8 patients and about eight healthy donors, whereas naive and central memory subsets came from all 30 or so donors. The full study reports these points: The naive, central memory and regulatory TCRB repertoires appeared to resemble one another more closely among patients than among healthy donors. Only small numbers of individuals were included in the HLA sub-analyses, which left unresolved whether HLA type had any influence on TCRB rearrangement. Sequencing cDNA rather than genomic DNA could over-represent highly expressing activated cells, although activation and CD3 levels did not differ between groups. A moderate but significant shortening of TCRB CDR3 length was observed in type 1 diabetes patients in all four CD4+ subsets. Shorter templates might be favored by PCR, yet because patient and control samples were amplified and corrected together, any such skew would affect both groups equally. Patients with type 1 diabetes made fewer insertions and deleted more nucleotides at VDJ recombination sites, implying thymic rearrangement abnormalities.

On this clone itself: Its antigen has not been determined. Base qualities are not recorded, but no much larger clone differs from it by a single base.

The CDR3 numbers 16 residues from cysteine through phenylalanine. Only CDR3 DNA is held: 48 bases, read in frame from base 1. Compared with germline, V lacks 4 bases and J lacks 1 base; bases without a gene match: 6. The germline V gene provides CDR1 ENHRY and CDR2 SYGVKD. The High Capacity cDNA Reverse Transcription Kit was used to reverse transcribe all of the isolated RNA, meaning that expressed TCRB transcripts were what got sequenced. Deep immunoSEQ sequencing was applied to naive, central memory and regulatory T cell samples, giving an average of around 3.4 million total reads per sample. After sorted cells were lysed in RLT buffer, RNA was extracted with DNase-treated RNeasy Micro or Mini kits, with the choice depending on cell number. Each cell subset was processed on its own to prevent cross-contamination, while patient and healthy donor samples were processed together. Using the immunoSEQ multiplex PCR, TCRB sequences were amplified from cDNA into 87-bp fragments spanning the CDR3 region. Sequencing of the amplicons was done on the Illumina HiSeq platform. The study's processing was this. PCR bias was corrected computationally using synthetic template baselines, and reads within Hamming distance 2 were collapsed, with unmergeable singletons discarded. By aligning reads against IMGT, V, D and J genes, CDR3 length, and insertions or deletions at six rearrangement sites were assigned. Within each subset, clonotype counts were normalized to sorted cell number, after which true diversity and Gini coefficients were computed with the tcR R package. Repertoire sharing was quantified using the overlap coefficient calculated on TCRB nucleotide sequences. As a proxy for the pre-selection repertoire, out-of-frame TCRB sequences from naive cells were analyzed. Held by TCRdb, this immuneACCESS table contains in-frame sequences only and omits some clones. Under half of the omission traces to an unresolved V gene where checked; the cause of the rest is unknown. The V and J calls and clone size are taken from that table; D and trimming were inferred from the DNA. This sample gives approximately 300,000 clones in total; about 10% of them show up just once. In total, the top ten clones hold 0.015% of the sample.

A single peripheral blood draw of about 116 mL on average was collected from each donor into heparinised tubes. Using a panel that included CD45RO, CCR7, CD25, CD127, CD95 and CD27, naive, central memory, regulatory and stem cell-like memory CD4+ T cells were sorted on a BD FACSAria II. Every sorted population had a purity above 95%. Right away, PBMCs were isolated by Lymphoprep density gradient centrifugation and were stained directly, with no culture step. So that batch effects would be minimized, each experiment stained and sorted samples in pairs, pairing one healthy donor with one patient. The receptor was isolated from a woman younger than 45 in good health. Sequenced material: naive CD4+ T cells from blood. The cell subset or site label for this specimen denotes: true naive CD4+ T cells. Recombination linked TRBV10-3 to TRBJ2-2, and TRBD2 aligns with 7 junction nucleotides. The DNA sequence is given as TGTGCCATCAGTGTTTCGGCTAGCGGGAACACCGGGGAGCTGTTTTTT. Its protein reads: CAISVSASGNTGELFF.